These 19 T cell receptor beta chains originate from one sample sequenced in a study of blood T cell repertoires in COVID-19. Method: immunoSEQ multiplex PCR; TCRdb's copy keeps in-frame clones and lacks some. The repertoire holds 200,000 to 250,000 clones, with approximately 84% as singletons. Material: peripheral blood. These receptors were taken from a woman in her forties or fifties with active or convalescent COVID-19.

The chain recombines TRBV2 with TRBJ1-6; TRBD1 matches 9 bases. V trimming: 6 bases; J trimming: 10 bases; junction bases outside the gene matches: 10. The CDR3 covers 15 residues. Germline CDR1 reads SNHLY; CDR2 reads FYNNEI. The CDR3: CASSESDRGRSPLHF. In DNA form, the CDR3 reads TGTGCCAGCAGCGAGTCGGACAGGGGAAGATCACCCCTCCACTTT.

This clone was found a few times. The V gene is TRBV7-8, the J gene TRBJ1-4, with D hard to call. Trimming cost V 4 bases and J 7 bases, with 4 bases left between them. The CDR3 totals 11 residues. Germline lookup yields CDR1 SGHVS and CDR2 FQNEAQ. CDR3 in DNA: TGTGCCAGCAGCTCCCGTGAAAAACTGTTTTTT. Its protein is CASSSREKLFF.

This clone occurred once. This chain joins TRBV6-5 and TRBJ1-1, with D perhaps TRBD1 (6 bases). The ends were cut back, 4 bases at V and 5 bases at J, with 11 bases in the middle. From germline, CDR1 is MNHEY and CDR2 SVGAGI. The CDR3 runs 13 residues. The CDR3 coding sequence is TGTGCCAGCAGTTTAGGGGGATCGACTGAAGCTTTCTTT. Translated, it gives CASSLGGSTEAFF.

This clone has a handful of counts. V and J are TRBV5-4 and TRBJ1-3; D perhaps matches TRBD1 (6 bases). CDR1 and CDR2 (germline): SGHNT, YYREEE (reference sequence). Trimming removed 0 bases at V and 0 bases at J, with 10 bases between. This CDR3 is built from 16 residues. CDR3 sequence: CASSLGRGYSGNTIYF. DNA for the CDR3: TGTGCCAGCAGCTTGGGCAGGGGCTACTCTGGAAACACCATATATTTT.

The chain carries TRBV9 and TRBJ2-5; D might be TRBD2 (6 bases). Germline V gene data show CDR1 as SGDLS and CDR2 as YYNGEE. CDR3 length: 14 residues. V lost 0 bases to trimming and J lost 5 bases, with 11 bases between them. The CDR3 nucleotides read TGTGCCAGCAGCGTAGGCCCGGCGGGGGAGACCCAGTACTTC. Amino acid sequence: CASSVGPAGETQYF.

The chain carries TRBV7-3 and TRBJ2-1, with D perhaps matching TRBD2 (6 bases). The V end lost 5 bases, the J end lost 3 bases, and 20 bases lay between the germline ends. The CDR3 is 17 amino acids. Germline V gives CDR1 SGHTA, CDR2 FQGTGA. The CDR3 DNA is TGTGCCAGCAGCCATCATTCGACGGGACTCCTCTACAATGAGCAGTTCTTC. This gives the protein CASSHHSTGLLYNEQFF.

This clone was seen once. The gene calls are TRBV7-9 and TRBJ1-1; a possible D gene is TRBD1 (6 bases). This CDR3 region has 12 residues. Trimming removed 6 bases from V and 7 bases from J, with 12 bases in between. The germline CDR1 and CDR2 sequences are SEHNR and FQNEAQ (reference sequence). CDR3 bases: TGTGCCAGCAGTCCCGGGACAAATGAAGCTTTCTTT. Translating gives CASSPGTNEAFF.

The J gene is TRBJ1-5, the V gene TRBV5-1; D may be TRBD1 (5 bases). CDR3 length: 14 residues. Trimming left V 5 bases short and J 4 bases short, with 13 bases between. The germline V gene has CDR1 SGHRS and CDR2 YFSETQ. The CDR3 region has the DNA TGCGCCAGCAGGGAAGGGGCTGGGAATCAGCCCCAGCATTTT. Translation gives CASREGAGNQPQHF.

The gene calls are TRBV27 and TRBJ1-6, with D tentatively TRBD1 (6 bases). Between the trimmed V and J ends, which lost 3 bases and 8 bases, there was a span of 11 bases. CDR1 is MNHEY, CDR2 SMNVEV, per germline (reference sequence). The CDR3 sequence is 14 residues long. CDR3 DNA sequence: TGTGCCAGCAGTTTCAGGGGCGCGGATTCACCCCTCCACTTT. Translation gives CASSFRGADSPLHF.

The rearrangement links TRBV15 to TRBJ1-5; D is unclear. Trimming left V 0 bases short and J 8 bases short, with 11 bases between. CDR3 length: 14 residues. CDR1 and CDR2 (germline): LNHNV, YYDKDF (reference sequence). CDR3 loop: CATSRDVPAEPQHF. The CDR3 bases are TGTGCCACCAGCAGAGATGTCCCAGCGGAGCCCCAGCATTTT. The full variable domain, its missing parts supplied by reference TRBV15 and TRBJ1-5, is DAMVIQNPRYQVTQFGKPVTLSCSQTLNHNVMYWYQQKSSQAPKLLFHYYDKDFNNEADTPDNFQSRRPNTSFCFLDIRSPGLGDTAMYLCATSRDVPAEPQHFGDGTRLSIL.

The rearrangement links TRBV3-1 (or the pseudogene TRBV3-2) to TRBJ2-6; D might be TRBD2 (5 bases). Trimming stripped 0 bases from V and 5 bases from J, with 14 bases between. Germline V gene sequence: CDR1 LGHDT, CDR2 YNNKEL (reference sequence). The CDR3 has 17 amino acids. CDR3 nucleotide sequence: TGTGCCAGCAGCCAAGATGCGGGCGACCCCTGGGCCAACGTCCTGACTTTC. It specifies CASSQDAGDPWANVLTF.

The V call is TRBV5-1, the J call TRBJ2-7; no firm D call. The ends were cut back, 0 bases at V and 5 bases at J, with 12 bases in the middle. Germline CDR1 and CDR2: SGHRS and YFSETQ. CDR3 size: 14 residues. DNA for the CDR3: TGCGCCAGCAGCTTGGGTCCGGTTCGGGACGAGCAGTACGTC. Encoded protein: CASSLGPVRDEQYV.

Concerning this clone: The sample has other DNA sequences that encode this CDR3 too. The CDR3 nucleotides are TGTGCCAGCAGCCTAAGGGGCAGCTATAATTCACCCCTCCACTTT. It codes for CASSLRGSYNSPLHF. The rearrangement joins TRBV11-2 to TRBJ1-6; possibly TRBD1 for D (5 bases). The V gene's germline CDR1 is SGHAT and CDR2 FQNNGV. V gave up 5 bases and J gave up 3 bases, with 11 bases separating them. CDR3 size: 15 residues.

This clone occurred a few times. The chain is built from TRBV7-2 and TRBJ1-5, with TRBD1 matching 11 bases. The CDR3 length is 16 residues. J was trimmed by 1 base and V by 3 bases; bases with no gene match: 2. Germline V lookup: CDR1 SGHTA, CDR2 FQGNSA. CDR3 sequence reads: CASSLGTGGSNQPQHF. DNA of the CDR3: TGTGCCAGCAGCTTGGGGACAGGGGGAAGCAATCAGCCCCAGCATTTT.

The rearrangement links TRBV30 to TRBJ1-5, with 11 nucleotides matching TRBD1. Germline CDR1 is GTSNPN and CDR2 is SVGIG (reference sequence). The CDR3 is 16 residues long. J gave up 6 bases and V 3 bases, and 10 bases lay outside the gene matches. CDR3 coding DNA: TGTGCCTGGAGGCCACCGGACAGGGGGCTAGGTCAGCCCCAGCATTTT. Its translation: CAWRPPDRGLGQPQHF. The full variable domain, rest sourced from reference TRBV30 and TRBJ1-5, is SQTIHQWPATLVQPVGSPLSLECTVEGTSNPNLYWYRQAAGRGLQLLFYSVGIGQISSEVPQNLSASRPQDRQFILSSKKLLLSDSGFYLCAWRPPDRGLGQPQHFGDGTRLSIL.

The rearrangement uses TRBV18 and TRBJ1-1, with 7 bases matching TRBD1. Germline CDR1 KGHSH, CDR2 LQKENI. The CDR3 sequence is 13 residues long. V shed 5 bases and J 10 bases; nucleotides not matched to a gene: 10. The CDR3 loop is CASSELTGVGAFF. CDR3 bases: TGTGCCAGCTCAGAATTAACAGGGGTAGGAGCTTTCTTT.

The chain links TRBV21-1 to TRBJ2-2; TRBD1 was called by the table and not checked on the DNA. TRBV21-1 is noted as a pseudogene. The length of the CDR3 is 16 residues. The CDR3 is CASSSDRATNTGELFF. The CDR3 DNA reads as TGTGCCAGCAGCAGTGACAGGGCCACGAACACCGGGGAGCTGTTTTTT.

V and J are TRBV11-2 and TRBJ2-3, with TRBD1 as a possible D gene (6 bases). CDR3 length: 15 residues. With 4 bases removed from V and 5 bases from J, the gap between germline ends came to 16 bases. CDR1 SGHAT and CDR2 FQNNGV come from the germline V gene. The CDR3 region has the DNA TGTGCCAGCAGCTCCCCCGGGACACGCAAAGATACGCAGTATTTT. This translates into CASSSPGTRKDTQYF.

The chain combines TRBV19 with TRBJ1-1; D is possibly TRBD1 (5 bases). Deletions cut 7 bases from V and 5 bases from J, with 11 bases between. Per the germline V gene, CDR1 is LNHDA and CDR2 is SQIVND (reference sequence). There are 12 residues in the CDR3. CDR3 amino acids: CASTLGGTEAFF. In DNA, the CDR3 is TGTGCCAGTACCCTGGGGGGGACTGAAGCTTTCTTT.